The 30 T cell receptor beta chains below all came from one sample that was sequenced in a study of regulatory T cells in long-lasting Graves disease. This sample's time point: newly diagnosed GD, antithyroid drugs for less than 3 months. Following extraction of RNA from PBMCs, that RNA was used to make the TCR library. CDR3-region Arm-PCR and iRepertoire HTBI primers produced the TCR beta libraries. Using its own MiXCR run on the multiplex PCR reads, TCRdb lists one record per CDR3 protein. Here the sample spans roughly 350,000 distinct CDR3 sequences, about a sixth being singletons. These data were also filed under a second study, of T cells in Graves' hyperthyroidism and ophthalmopathy.

Sequencing was performed on peripheral blood mononuclear cells (PBMCs), taken at new diagnosis, from a patient treated with antithyroid drugs. These receptors were taken from a man aged 40-49 years with Graves disease.

This clonotype came up many times. The chain employs TRBV4-1 and TRBJ2-7; no firm D call. The CDR3 length is 13 residues. The germline V and J ends were trimmed by 3 bases and 2 bases, with 8 bases remaining between them. Germline values: CDR1 MGHRA, CDR2 YSYEKL. The CDR3 sequence: CASSHPNTYEQYF. CDR3 DNA: TGCGCCAGCAGCCATCCTAATACCTACGAGCAGTACTTC.

This clonotype was detected only a few times. J is TRBJ1-1 and V is TRBV10-3; 7 bases agree with TRBD1. Germline V gives CDR1 ENHRY, CDR2 SYGVKD. The V gene end was trimmed by 6 bases and the J gene end by 3 bases; junction bases not matched to a gene: 7. The CDR3 length is 14 residues. The CDR3 region is CAISEGADDTEAFF. For the CDR3, the DNA is TGTGCCATCAGCGAGGGGGCAGACGACACTGAAGCTTTCTTT.

V is TRBV30 and J is TRBJ2-2, with D perhaps being TRBD1 or TRBD2 (5 bases each). Per the germline V gene, CDR1 is GTSNPN and CDR2 is SVGIG (reference sequence). This CDR3 is built from 15 residues. Between the trimmed V and J ends, which lost 4 bases and 1 base, there was a span of 13 bases. CDR3 region: CAWKRDLLNTGELFF. The CDR3 DNA is TGTGCCTGGAAACGGGACCTCCTGAACACCGGGGAGCTGTTTTTT.

This clonotype was detected a few times. This chain uses TRBV6-2 or TRBV6-3 with TRBJ2-2; D possibly corresponds to TRBD2 (6 bases). Germline V gene data show CDR1 as MNHEY and CDR2 as SVGEGT. CDR3 length: 16 amino acids. The V end lost 4 bases, the J end lost 0 bases, and 12 bases lay between the germline ends. CDR3 nucleotides: TGTGCCAGCAGTTTACCCCCTAGCGCGAACACCGGGGAGCTGTTTTTT. This encodes CASSLPPSANTGELFF.

This clonotype came up many times. The V and J genes are TRBV2 and TRBJ2-7, with 7 bases lining up with TRBD1. The CDR3 is 12 amino acids. V gave up 6 bases and J gave up 5 bases; unmatched junction bases: 4. The germline gives CDR1 SNHLY, CDR2 FYNNEI. The CDR3 protein is CASRLTGNEQYF. CDR3 nucleotides: TGTGCCAGCAGGTTGACAGGGAACGAGCAGTACTTC.

This clonotype was detected many times. The V gene is TRBV9, the J gene TRBJ1-3, with D possibly being TRBD1 (6 bases). V was clipped by 0 bases and J by 4 bases, with 17 bases between them. The CDR3 has 17 residues. Germline CDR1 and CDR2: SGDLS and YYNGEE. CDR3 in DNA: TGTGCCAGCAGCGTAGACTACAGGGAAATGGCCGGAAACACCATATATTTT. Translating it yields CASSVDYREMAGNTIYF.

This clonotype has a handful of counts. The chain employs TRBV6-1 and TRBJ2-3, with D maybe TRBD1 (6 bases). This CDR3 is 14 amino acids long. V gave up 5 bases and J gave up 5 bases, with 14 bases separating them. CDR1 is MNHNS and CDR2 is SASEGT in the germline V gene. In nucleotides, the CDR3 is TGTGCCAGCAGTCGGGCAGGGGTCATAGATACGCAGTATTTT. It translates to CASSRAGVIDTQYF.

The chain has TRBV6-5 and TRBJ1-2; weak D call: TRBD1 (6 bases). V gave up 2 bases and J gave up 8 bases, with 9 bases separating them. The CDR3 sequence is 12 residues long. Germline CDR1 reads MNHEY; CDR2 reads SVGAGI. CDR3 sequence (DNA): TGTGCCAGCAGTTACCCGGGGGGCGGCTACACCTTC. Protein product: CASSYPGGGYTF.

A single count supports this clonotype. The V and J genes are TRBV9 and TRBJ2-5, with no clear D. V shed 0 bases and J shed 7 bases, with 13 bases lying between them. The germline V gene has CDR1 SGDLS and CDR2 YYNGEE. The CDR3 runs 14 residues. The CDR3 DNA sequence: TGTGCCAGCAGCGTAGTCGACGGCTCTGGGACCCAGTACTTC. Translating gives CASSVVDGSGTQYF.

This clonotype was seen at least ten times. V is TRBV20-1 and J is TRBJ2-4, with 8 nucleotides matching TRBD1. Trimming cost V 6 bases and J 2 bases; bases outside gene matches: 12. Germline assignment: CDR1 DFQATT and CDR2 SNEGSKA (reference sequence). This CDR3 has 16 amino acids. Here the CDR3 reads CSAPRTGLYPKNIQYF. CDR3 DNA: TGCAGTGCCCCAAGGACAGGGCTATATCCCAAAAACATTCAGTACTTC.

The chain is built from TRBV20-1 and TRBJ1-1; no reliable D call. Looked up from germline, CDR1 is DFQATT and CDR2 is SNEGSKA (reference sequence). Trimming removed 2 bases at V and 7 bases at J, with 14 bases between. The CDR3 runs 13 residues. DNA of the CDR3: TGCAGTGCTAGAAGGAATAGGTTTAGTGAAGCTTTCTTT. Translation gives CSARRNRFSEAFF.

The chain joins TRBV7-2 to TRBJ2-7; TRBD1 aligns across 7 bases. This CDR3 is built from 14 residues. The ends lost 3 bases at V and 3 bases at J; junction bases unmatched: 5. Germline CDR1 and CDR2: SGHTA and FQGNSA. The CDR3 DNA sequence: TGTGCCAGCAGCTTGACAGGGTTTATCTACGAGCAGTACTTC. Translated, it gives CASSLTGFIYEQYF. Complete variable domain (other parts from reference TRBV7-2 and TRBJ2-7): GAGVSQSPSNKVTEKGKDVELRCDPISGHTALYWYRQSLGQGLEFLIYFQGNSAPDKSGLPSDRFSAERTGGSVSTLTIQRTQQEDSAVYLCASSLTGFIYEQYFGPGTRLTVT.

This chain joins TRBV5-1 and TRBJ1-1; possible D gene TRBD1, 5 bases. Trimming pared 0 bases from V and 1 base from J, leaving 13 bases between. This CDR3 is 16 amino acids long. Germline V lookup: CDR1 SGHRS, CDR2 YFSETQ. CDR3 amino acids: CASSLGITGQNTEAFF. CDR3 sequence (DNA): TGCGCCAGCAGCTTGGGCATTACCGGACAGAACACTGAAGCTTTCTTT.

This clonotype was detected many times. The CDR3 DNA reads as TGCGCCAGCAGCTTGGTCGACCCGCGCGGAGATACGCAGTATTTT. Amino acid sequence: CASSLVDPRGDTQYF. V usage is TRBV5-1 and J usage is TRBJ2-3; D remains unclear. V was trimmed by 0 bases and J by 5 bases, leaving 13 bases between them. The CDR3 length is 15 residues. In germline, CDR1 is SGHRS, CDR2 YFSETQ.

This clonotype was detected ten times or more. The CDR3 loop is CSTSGVYEQYF. The CDR3 bases are TGCTCGACTAGCGGGGTCTACGAGCAGTACTTC. The V gene is TRBV20-1, the J gene TRBJ2-7; 11 bases line up with TRBD2. CDR1 DFQATT and CDR2 SNEGSKA come from the germline V gene (reference sequence). The CDR3 is made up of 11 amino acids.

This clonotype showed up many times. The rearrangement links TRBV11-3 to TRBJ2-6; D not certain. The CDR3 covers 15 residues. V dropped 3 bases and J dropped 5 bases, with 11 bases sitting between them. Germline V gene sequence: CDR1 SGHNT, CDR2 YENEEA. The CDR3 loop reads CASSFLPDRANVLTF. The CDR3 coding sequence is TGTGCCAGCAGCTTCTTGCCGGACCGGGCCAACGTCCTGACTTTC.

The table lists this clonotype with many counts. The rearrangement joins TRBV7-8 to TRBJ2-3; a possible D gene is TRBD1 (5 bases). V dropped 1 base and J dropped 3 bases, with 14 bases sitting between them. The CDR3 contains 16 residues. Germline lookup yields CDR1 SGHVS and CDR2 FQNEAQ. The DNA for the CDR3 is TGTGCCAGCAGCTTAGTCATTGGCAGGGCGACAGATACGCAGTATTTT. It translates to CASSLVIGRATDTQYF.

Here the CDR3 reads CASSNALEALNTEAFF. In DNA form, the CDR3 reads TGTGCCAGCAGTAACGCCTTGGAGGCCTTGAACACTGAAGCTTTCTTT. The V call is TRBV11-2, the J call TRBJ1-1; D gene unclear. This CDR3 comprises 16 residues. V lost 6 bases and J 0 bases, leaving 17 bases between the germline ends. Germline V gene sequence: CDR1 SGHAT, CDR2 FQNNGV.

This clonotype was counted many times. The chain's CDR3 is CASYRDRGSATEAFF. The CDR3 DNA sequence: TGCGCCAGCTACCGGGACAGGGGGAGTGCTACTGAAGCTTTCTTT. This sequence joins TRBV10-2 and TRBJ1-1; 11 bases are shared with TRBD1. V lost 8 bases, J lost 5 bases, and 10 bases stayed unmatched. The CDR3 spans 15 residues. Germline V gene data show CDR1 as WSHSY and CDR2 as SAAADI.

This clonotype has ten or more counts. An end of the junction differs from the germline gene, which may be a read error. V and J are TRBV11-1 and TRBJ2-3, with 12 nucleotides matching TRBD2. The CDR3 contains 15 residues. The V gene's germline CDR1 is SGHAT and CDR2 FQDESV (reference sequence). The CDR3 protein is CASSLAGGRPDTQYF. The CDR3 DNA is TGTGCCAGCAGCCTAGCGGGGGGGCGACCAGATACGCAGTATTTT.

V gene TRBV25-1 combines with J gene TRBJ2-1, with 10 bases aligning to TRBD1. CDR1 MGHDK and CDR2 SYGVNS come from the germline V gene. The CDR3 is 17 amino acids. Germline trimming cut 4 bases from V and 7 bases from J; bases unmatched to any gene: 13. CDR3 sequence: CASSAPPGQGSLNEQFF. CDR3 in DNA: TGTGCCAGCAGTGCCCCTCCGGGACAGGGGTCTTTGAATGAGCAGTTCTTC.

There are a few counts of this clonotype. No conserved phenylalanine or tryptophan is present at the end of the CDR3, so a read error is the likely explanation. The J gene is TRBJ2-5, the V gene TRBV19; D gene uncertain. The germline gives CDR1 LNHDA, CDR2 SQIVND (reference sequence). Trimming removed 3 bases from V and 1 base from J, with 9 bases in between. The CDR3 consists of 14 residues. The CDR3 reads CASSIRSFQETQYL. The CDR3 DNA sequence: TGTGCCAGTAGTATCCGGAGCTTCCAAGAGACCCAGTACCTC.

This clonotype was recorded at least ten times. V gene TRBV2 combines with J gene TRBJ2-5; 8 bases fit TRBD2. The V segment lost 6 bases and the J segment 3 bases; nucleotides outside the gene matches: 15. The germline V gene has CDR1 SNHLY and CDR2 FYNNEI. This CDR3 is 17 amino acids long. The CDR3: CASSNNLAGGPKETQYF. CDR3 bases: TGTGCCAGCAGCAACAACTTGGCGGGGGGCCCTAAAGAGACCCAGTACTTC.

The gene calls are TRBV7-9 and TRBJ2-2, with TRBD1 as a possible D gene (5 bases). The V and J ends lost 3 bases and 7 bases respectively, with 6 bases between them. This CDR3 has 12 residues. Germline-derived CDR1 and CDR2 are SEHNR and FQNEAQ (reference sequence). CDR3 region: CASSFDSGELFF. DNA of the CDR3: TGTGCCAGCAGCTTTGACAGCGGGGAGCTGTTTTTT.

The chain is built from TRBV5-8 and TRBJ1-2, with D possibly matching TRBD1 (6 bases). V lost 6 bases and J lost 3, with 21 bases in between. The CDR3 runs to 16 residues. Germline CDR1 reads SGHTS; CDR2 reads YDEGEE. CDR3 loop: CASTPGGVTGHYGYTF. DNA of the CDR3: TGTGCCAGCACCCCGGGGGGGGTTACAGGGCACTATGGCTACACCTTC.

This clonotype was picked up many times. The V and J genes are TRBV30 and TRBJ2-3; D gene uncertain. In germline, CDR1 is GTSNPN, CDR2 SVGIG (reference sequence). The CDR3 length is 14 residues. V was shortened by 0 bases and J by 2 bases, with 9 bases between the two germline ends. The CDR3 DNA sequence: TGTGCCTGGAGTGTTGACATAAACACAGATACGCAGTATTTT. Translation gives CAWSVDINTDTQYF.

This clonotype appeared a few times. The chain recombines TRBV9 with TRBJ2-2, with TRBD2 identical over 7 bases. After removal of 2 bases from V and 3 bases from J, the junction contained 4 bases not matched to a gene. This CDR3 has 15 amino acids. Per germline, CDR1 SGDLS and CDR2 YYNGEE. DNA for the CDR3: TGTGCCAGCAGCGTCCTAGCGGCCCACACCGGGGAGCTGTTTTTT. As protein: CASSVLAAHTGELFF.

The chain couples TRBV10-3 to TRBJ2-5, with 7 bases that match TRBD1. The CDR3 loop spans 17 amino acids. J gave up 4 bases and V 5 bases, and 16 bases lay outside the gene matches. From germline, CDR1 is ENHRY and CDR2 SYGVKD. Here the CDR3 DNA reads TGTGCCATCAGTAAATCAAAAGGGGGCGCGGTAGGAGAGACCCAGTACTTC. Its protein is CAISKSKGGAVGETQYF.

Many counts were recorded for this clonotype. Germline is not matched at one junction end, which may reflect a read error. CDR3 amino acids: CASSPNRGNTEAFF. CDR3 nucleotides: TGCGCCAGCAGCCCGAACAGGGGGAACACTGAAGCTTTCTTT. This sequence joins TRBV7-2 and TRBJ1-1; 7 nucleotides match TRBD1. Germline CDR1 and CDR2: SGHTA and FQGNSA. The CDR3 sequence is 14 residues long.

This clonotype occurred many times. The gene calls are TRBV5-1 and TRBJ2-1, with unresolved D. V was clipped by 0 bases and J by 5 bases, with 9 bases between them. This CDR3 contains 14 residues. Germline-derived CDR1 and CDR2 are SGHRS and YFSETQ. This CDR3 reads CASSLGLLNNEQFF. CDR3 DNA sequence: TGCGCCAGCAGCTTGGGACTTTTAAACAATGAGCAGTTCTTC. Supplemented by reference TRBV5-1 and TRBJ2-1, the full variable domain reads KAGVTQTPRYLIKTRGQQVTLSCSPISGHRSVSWYQQTPGQGLQFLFEYFSETQRNKGNFPGRFSGRQFSNSRSEMNVSTLELGDSALYLCASSLGLLNNEQFFGPGTRLTVL.